The 3 T cell receptor beta chains given below trace back to one sample, sequenced in a study of CD8 T cells in ankylosing spondylitis (dated by TCRdb to about 2017). Library prep was done by 5' RACE. The reads were generated on an Illumina HiSeq 2500. Through fastp at Q25 and MiXCR, TCRdb rebuilt clones from the public reads, retaining in-frame beta chains. Rows with one shared CDR3 protein collapse into an entry with the most common genes and DNA. The sample table contains tens of thousands of distinct CDR3 sequences; only one count was recorded for roughly 5% of them. The leading ten clones occupy 2.2% of the sample. The sample was blood, either unsorted or a sorted T cell fraction (not recorded which). The origin of the receptors is a male donor with ankylosing spondylitis or in good health (not recorded which).

This clonotype showed up many times. The chain recombines TRBV20-1 with TRBJ1-4; D gene ambiguous. Between the trimmed V and J ends, which lost 6 bases and 2 bases, there was a span of 16 bases. The CDR3 contains 15 residues. The V gene's germline CDR1 is DFQATT and CDR2 SNEGSKA (reference sequence). The CDR3 here is CSALGIDATNEKLFF. CDR3 nucleotides: TGCAGTGCCCTCGGGATCGATGCTACTAATGAAAAACTGTTTTTT.

This clonotype was found many times. V gene TRBV7-8 combines with J gene TRBJ2-2; D unresolved. The CDR3 spans 14 residues. Trimming removed 4 bases from V and 3 bases from J, with 9 bases in between. Germline V gene lookup returns CDR1 SGHVS and CDR2 FQNEAQ. As DNA, the CDR3 is TGTGCCAGCAGCTCCCTCCGGGACACCGGGGAGCTGTTTTTT. This translates into CASSSLRDTGELFF.

The sample holds many counts of this clonotype. This chain joins TRBV20-1 and TRBJ1-6; 7 positions match TRBD1. CDR1 DFQATT and CDR2 SNEGSKA come from the germline V gene (reference sequence). This CDR3 is built from 13 residues. The V and J ends lost 6 bases and 13 bases, in that order; junction bases with no gene match: 12. CDR3 DNA: TGCAGTGCCTTTGGACAGGCCCAGACCCCCCTCCACTTT. Translating gives CSAFGQAQTPLHF.